Presented here are 30 T cell receptor beta chains from one specimen sequenced in a study of blood T cell repertoires in COVID-19 (dated by TCRdb to about 2020). The library was generated by the immunoSEQ multiplex PCR assay. TCRdb took this table from immuneACCESS and kept in-frame rearrangements with V and J called. Such tables lack part of the clones; where checked against another copy, unresolved V genes explain under half of the gap, and the rest is unexplained. The sample data list 540,000 or so clones, and 85% to 90% of these were observed just once. Around 8% of the sample lies in the top ten. The sequencing sample was made of peripheral blood. These receptors were collected from a woman aged 45-65 years with COVID-19, enrolled during active disease.

The chain recombines TRBV13 with TRBJ2-7, with 7 bases lining up with TRBD2. The junction had 6 bases not matched to a gene; V was cut back by 5 bases and J by 5 bases. The CDR3 covers 13 residues. Germline-derived CDR1 and CDR2 are PRHDT and FYEKMQ (reference sequence). In DNA, the CDR3 is TGTGCCAGCAGCCGGACTAGTTTTAACGAGCAGTACTTC. It is translated as CASSRTSFNEQYF.

As to this clone: At the DNA level, this CDR3 is encoded by other sequences in the same sample as well. V and J are TRBV15 and TRBJ2-7, with 11 bases fitting TRBD1. Germline CDR1 reads LNHNV; CDR2 reads YYDKDF (reference sequence). CDR3 length: 13 amino acids. With 5 bases clipped from V and 4 bases from J, the junction kept 1 base outside the gene matches. The chain's CDR3 is CATSRDRGYEQYF. In DNA form, the CDR3 reads TGTGCCACCAGCCGGGACAGGGGGTACGAGCAGTACTTC.

CDR3 DNA sequence: TGTGCCAGCAGCCCGACGACAGGGAGGTCCTACAATGAGCAGTTCTTC. Translation gives CASSPTTGRSYNEQFF. The chain joins TRBV7-7 to TRBJ2-1; tentative D call: TRBD1 (7 bases). V was trimmed by 5 bases and J by 1 base, leaving 15 bases between them. The CDR3 has 16 residues. Germline V gives CDR1 SSHAT, CDR2 FNYEAQ (reference sequence).

V is TRBV5-8 and J is TRBJ1-4; weak D call: TRBD1 (5 bases). Trimming cost V 0 bases and J 2 bases, with 11 bases left between them. The CDR3 consists of 16 residues. Germline lookup yields CDR1 SGHTS and CDR2 YDEGEE. The CDR3 is CASSLGGGTTNEKLFF. DNA of the CDR3: TGTGCCAGCAGCTTGGGCGGAGGGACCACTAATGAAAAACTGTTTTTT.

This sequence joins TRBV18 and TRBJ1-3, with D maybe TRBD1 (5 bases). The CDR3 runs to 15 residues. The germline CDR1 and CDR2 sequences are KGHSH and LQKENI. Trimming cost V 6 bases and J 3 bases, with 15 bases left between them. The CDR3 region has the DNA TGTGCCAGCTCCCCGGGGGGATCGCGTGGAAACACCATATATTTT. Translating gives CASSPGGSRGNTIYF.

The chain recombines TRBV6-5 with TRBJ1-1, with 8 bases matching TRBD1. Germline trimming cut 6 bases from V and 1 base from J; bases unmatched to any gene: 4. Germline V gives CDR1 MNHEY, CDR2 SVGAGI. This CDR3 spans 14 amino acids. The chain's CDR3 is CASRGQGRNTEAFF. CDR3 sequence (DNA): TGTGCCAGCAGAGGACAGGGAAGGAACACTGAAGCTTTCTTT.

The chain couples TRBV7-8 to TRBJ1-5; TRBD1 is a possible D gene (5 bases). Between the trimmed V and J ends, which lost 0 bases and 6 bases, there was a span of 15 bases. The CDR3 contains 16 residues. The germline CDR1 and CDR2 sequences are SGHVS and FQNEAQ. The CDR3 DNA reads as TGTGCCAGCAGCTTAGCCAACGGGGGTGGGGGTCAGCCCCAGCATTTT. Amino acids: CASSLANGGGGQPQHF.

This clone was found once. The V call is TRBV18, the J call TRBJ1-4, with D uncertain. Germline CDR1 is KGHSH and CDR2 is LQKENI. This CDR3 has 13 amino acids. V was pared by 2 bases and J by 5 bases, with 6 bases between. DNA of the CDR3: TGTGCCAGCTCACCAGCGGTGAATGAAAAACTGTTTTTT. Translated: CASSPAVNEKLFF. The variable domain in full, completed from reference TRBV18 and TRBJ1-4, reads NAGVMQNPRHLVRRRGQEARLRCSPMKGHSHVYWYRQLPEEGLKFMVYLQKENIIDESGMPKERFSAEFPKEGPSILRIQQVVRGDSAAYFCASSPAVNEKLFFGSGTQLSVL.

The rearrangement links TRBV7-9 to TRBJ2-2, with TRBD2 matching over 9 bases. CDR1 and CDR2 from the germline V gene are SEHNR and FQNEAQ (reference sequence). After removal of 6 bases from V and 3 bases from J, the junction contained 8 bases not matched to a gene. This CDR3 comprises 16 residues. The chain's CDR3 is CASRSYSGGDTGELFF. The CDR3 bases are TGTGCCAGCAGATCCTATAGCGGGGGAGACACCGGGGAGCTGTTTTTT.

The genes are TRBV2 and TRBJ2-4, with 9 positions matching TRBD1. The CDR3 runs 16 residues. V lost 11 bases and J lost 2; bases outside the gene matches: 13. CDR1 is SNHLY and CDR2 is FYNNEI in the germline V gene. The CDR3 bases are TGTGCCGGCGCAGAAACAGGGGGCGATACCAAAAACATTCAGTACTTC. Translating gives CAGAETGGDTKNIQYF. The full variable domain, in which reference TRBV2 and TRBJ2-4 provide the parts outside the CDR3, is EPEVTQTPSHQVTQMGQEVILRCVPISNHLYFYWYRQILGQKVEFLVSFYNNEISEKSEIFDDQFSVERPDGSNFTLKIRSTKLEDSAMYFCAGAETGGDTKNIQYFGAGTRLSVL.

The chain employs TRBV30 and TRBJ1-3, with D perhaps matching TRBD1 (6 bases). Trimming took off 1 base at V and 1 base at J, with 8 bases between the two ends. The CDR3 is made up of 14 amino acids. Germline CDR1 GTSNPN, CDR2 SVGIG (reference sequence). The CDR3 sequence is CAWSGGRSGNTIYF. Written as DNA, the CDR3 is TGTGCCTGGAGTGGGGGGCGGTCTGGAAACACCATATATTTT.

The chain has TRBV11-2 and TRBJ1-6; D possibly corresponds to TRBD1 (6 bases). Germline lookup yields CDR1 SGHAT and CDR2 FQNNGV. The ends were cut back, 5 bases at V and 0 bases at J, with 14 bases in the middle. The CDR3 covers 17 residues. The DNA of the CDR3 is TGTGCCAGCAGCCCCGTAAGGGGGAGCTCCTATAATTCACCCCTCCACTTT. Residues: CASSPVRGSSYNSPLHF.

This chain connects TRBV19 to TRBJ2-7, with 7 bases aligning to TRBD2. This CDR3 has 13 residues. CDR1 and CDR2 from the germline V gene are LNHDA and SQIVND (reference sequence). Trimming took 2 bases from V and 3 from J; bases not matched to a gene: 1. In DNA, the CDR3 is TGTGCCAGTAGTATAACGGGGGGCTACGAGCAGTACTTC. Translation: CASSITGGYEQYF. The variable domain in full, completed from reference TRBV19 and TRBJ2-7, reads DGGITQSPKYLFRKEGQNVTLSCEQNLNHDAMYWYRQDPGQGLRLIYYSQIVNDFQKGDIAEGYSVSREKKESFPLTVTSAQKNPTAFYLCASSITGGYEQYFGPGTRLTVT.

The chain uses TRBV7-9 and TRBJ1-2; 8 bases agree with TRBD1. V lost 1 base, J lost 7 bases, and 5 bases stayed unmatched. The germline V gene has CDR1 SEHNR and CDR2 FQNEAQ (reference sequence). The CDR3 loop spans 14 amino acids. CDR3 bases: TGTGCCAGCAGCTTAGGGACAGGGAAGCTTGGCTACACCTTC. Translating it yields CASSLGTGKLGYTF.

The rearrangement links TRBV11-1 to TRBJ1-5; perhaps TRBD1 as D (5 bases). Trimming cost V 6 bases and J 3 bases, with 12 bases left between them. The CDR3 extends over 14 amino acids. Germline V lookup: CDR1 SGHAT, CDR2 FQDESV (reference sequence). The CDR3 loop is CASSPRGFNQPQHF. CDR3 coding DNA: TGTGCCAGCAGTCCCCGGGGGTTCAATCAGCCCCAGCATTTT.

The CDR3 nucleotides are TGCGCCAGCAGCTTGTTCACTCAGGTGACAGATACGCAGTATTTT. Its translation is CASSLFTQVTDTQYF. This chain connects TRBV5-1 to TRBJ2-3, with D hard to call. The CDR3 is 15 residues long. Per the germline V gene, CDR1 is SGHRS and CDR2 is YFSETQ. Trimming stripped 1 base from V and 3 bases from J, with 12 bases between.

J is TRBJ2-7 and V is TRBV13; 8 nucleotides align to TRBD1. Germline CDR1 is PRHDT and CDR2 is FYEKMQ (reference sequence). Trimming cost V 0 bases and J 4 bases; bases outside gene matches: 8. The CDR3 consists of 16 residues. The CDR3 region is CASSLGPDREPYEQYF. The CDR3 DNA reads TGTGCCAGCAGCTTAGGTCCGGACAGGGAGCCTTACGAGCAGTACTTC.

The genes are TRBV6-1 and TRBJ2-3; D may be TRBD2 (6 bases). Germline V gene lookup returns CDR1 MNHNS and CDR2 SASEGT. The CDR3 spans 13 residues. V was clipped by 6 bases and J by 5 bases, with 12 bases between them. CDR3 in amino acids: CASSREIRDTQYF. For the CDR3, the DNA is TGTGCCAGCAGCCGGGAGATCCGAGATACGCAGTATTTT.

This clone has only one observation. This sequence joins TRBV3-1 (or the pseudogene TRBV3-2) and TRBJ2-5, with 8 bases fitting TRBD2. CDR1 and CDR2 from the germline V gene are LGHDT and YNNKEL (reference sequence). Germline trimming cut 1 base from V and 5 bases from J; bases unmatched to any gene: 6. This CDR3 has 15 amino acids. In nucleotides, the CDR3 is TGTGCCAGCAGCCAAGGTAGCGGGGTTGGGGAGACCCAGTACTTC. Its translation is CASSQGSGVGETQYF.

J is TRBJ1-1 and V is TRBV5-8; D unresolved. The germline V and J ends were trimmed by 6 bases and 4 bases, with 13 bases remaining between them. The CDR3 is 13 amino acids. Per the germline V gene, CDR1 is SGHTS and CDR2 is YDEGEE. CDR3 loop: CASNPGWSTEAFF. CDR3 DNA sequence: TGTGCCAGCAACCCCGGATGGAGCACTGAAGCTTTCTTT.

The V gene is TRBV9, the J gene TRBJ2-3, with 11 nucleotides matching TRBD2. The V segment lost 0 bases and the J segment 7 bases; nucleotides outside the gene matches: 7. Germline V gene data show CDR1 as SGDLS and CDR2 as YYNGEE. The CDR3 runs 16 residues. CDR3 sequence reads: CASSVDGSGGANTQYF. CDR3 in DNA: TGTGCCAGCAGCGTAGATGGTAGCGGGGGGGCGAATACGCAGTATTTT.

The chain employs TRBV5-6 and TRBJ1-1; D is possibly TRBD1 (6 bases). The CDR3 contains 14 residues. Germline V lookup: CDR1 SGHDT, CDR2 YYEEEE. V gave up 2 bases and J gave up 2 bases, with 10 bases separating them. The CDR3 loop is CASSLRTVNTEAFF. The CDR3 nucleotides read TGTGCCAGCAGCTTACGGACAGTTAACACTGAAGCTTTCTTT.

The rearrangement uses TRBV25-1 and TRBJ2-7; 10 bases agree with TRBD1. Germline CDR1 is MGHDK and CDR2 is SYGVNS. After removal of 4 bases from V and 2 bases from J, the junction contained 5 bases not matched to a gene. The CDR3 runs to 15 residues. The chain's CDR3 is CASSATGGVTYEQYF. The CDR3 nucleotides are TGTGCCAGCAGTGCGACAGGGGGCGTCACCTACGAGCAGTACTTC.

The chain is built from TRBV25-1 and TRBJ2-1; D may be TRBD1 (7 bases). This CDR3 is built from 18 residues. Germline values: CDR1 MGHDK, CDR2 SYGVNS. Trimming cost V 3 bases and J 7 bases, with 25 bases left between them. In nucleotides, the CDR3 is TGTGCCAGCAGTGATATGCCAGGGGGGATTACGAGTTCAAATGAGCAGTTCTTC. This translates into CASSDMPGGITSSNEQFF. The entire variable domain, with the rest obtained from reference TRBV25-1 and TRBJ2-1, is as follows: EADIYQTPRYLVIGTGKKITLECSQTMGHDKMYWYQQDPGMELHLIHYSYGVNSTEKGDLSSESTVSRIRTEHFPLTLESARPSHTSQYLCASSDMPGGITSSNEQFFGPGTRLTVL.

The chain employs TRBV10-3 and TRBJ2-1; D might be TRBD1 (6 bases). This CDR3 has 15 amino acids. V was trimmed by 2 bases and J by 5 bases, leaving 13 bases between them. Germline V gene lookup returns CDR1 ENHRY and CDR2 SYGVKD. CDR3 region: CAISEPLQGNNEQFF. In nucleotides, the CDR3 is TGTGCCATCAGTGAGCCTCTTCAGGGGAACAATGAGCAGTTCTTC.

V and J are TRBV29-1 and TRBJ1-1, with D uncertain. CDR3 size: 15 residues. V shed 4 bases and J shed 4 bases, with 19 bases lying between them. The germline CDR1 and CDR2 sequences are SQVTM and ANQGSEA. The CDR3 loop is CSVAGSRALSTEAFF. In DNA form, the CDR3 reads TGCAGCGTTGCGGGGAGCCGAGCCTTGAGCACTGAAGCTTTCTTT.

This clone appeared a few times. The gene calls are TRBV5-1 and TRBJ1-5, with unresolved D. From germline, CDR1 is SGHRS and CDR2 YFSETQ. CDR3 length: 15 residues. The V end lost 0 bases, the J end lost 0 bases, and 7 bases lay between the germline ends. CDR3 residues: CASSLDGNSNQPQHF. Written as DNA, the CDR3 is TGCGCCAGCAGCTTGGACGGGAATAGCAATCAGCCCCAGCATTTT.

The genes are TRBV5-8 and TRBJ1-5; maybe TRBD1 (5 bases). The ends were cut back, 3 bases at V and 5 bases at J, with 9 bases in the middle. Per the germline V gene, CDR1 is SGHTS and CDR2 is YDEGEE. CDR3 length equals 13 residues. This chain's CDR3 is CASSSRGDQPQHF. The CDR3, as DNA: TGTGCCAGCAGCTCTAGGGGCGATCAGCCCCAGCATTTT.

This chain links TRBV19 with TRBJ1-1; TRBD1 might be the D (6 bases). Trimming cost V 5 bases and J 8 bases, with 15 bases left between them. This CDR3 contains 13 residues. Germline CDR1 is LNHDA and CDR2 is SQIVND (reference sequence). In nucleotides, the CDR3 is TGTGCCAGTAGTTGGAACAGGGCCGAGGAAGCTTTCTTT. Residues: CASSWNRAEEAFF.

This sequence joins TRBV6-1 and TRBJ1-2, with 7 bases aligning to TRBD1. V shed 3 bases and J 4 bases; nucleotides not matched to a gene: 5. The CDR3 extends over 14 amino acids. Germline V gene data show CDR1 as MNHNS and CDR2 as SASEGT. The CDR3 protein is CASSDRGTAYGYTF. CDR3 DNA: TGTGCCAGCAGTGACCGCGGGACAGCCTATGGCTACACCTTC.